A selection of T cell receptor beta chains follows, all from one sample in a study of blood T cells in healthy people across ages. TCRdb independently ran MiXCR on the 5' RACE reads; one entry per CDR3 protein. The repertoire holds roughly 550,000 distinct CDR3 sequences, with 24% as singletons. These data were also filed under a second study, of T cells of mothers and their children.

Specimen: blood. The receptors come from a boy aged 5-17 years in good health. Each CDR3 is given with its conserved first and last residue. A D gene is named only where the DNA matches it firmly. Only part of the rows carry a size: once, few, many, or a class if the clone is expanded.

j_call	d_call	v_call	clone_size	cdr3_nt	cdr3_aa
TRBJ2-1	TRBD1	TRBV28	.	TGTGCCAGCAGTTCGGACAGGGGTGTTGTCAATGAGCAGTTCTTC	CASSSDRGVVNEQFF
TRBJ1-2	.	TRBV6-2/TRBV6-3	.	TGTGCCAGCGGCCCTGGACCGGGGTATGGCTACACCTTC	CASGPGPGYGYTF
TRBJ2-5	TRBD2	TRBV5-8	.	TGTGCCAGCAGCTTGGGACTAGCCCGGGAGACCCAGTACTTC	CASSLGLARETQYF
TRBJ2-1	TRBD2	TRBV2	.	TGTGCCAGCAGGGACACCGGGACTAGTTATAATGAGCAGTTCTTC	CASRDTGTSYNEQFF
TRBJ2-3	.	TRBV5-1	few	TGCGCCAGCAGCCGCTTCGCGGAAGATACGCAGTATTTT	CASSRFAEDTQYF
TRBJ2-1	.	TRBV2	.	TGTGCCAGCAGTGTCCAGCAGCAGTTCTTC	CASSVQQQFF
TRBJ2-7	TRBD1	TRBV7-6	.	TGTGCCAACAGCCACCGGGACAGCATATACGAGCAGTACTTC	CANSHRDSIYEQYF
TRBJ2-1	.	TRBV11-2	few	TGTGCCAGCAGCTTACTAGTTGGGTACAATGAGCAGTTCTTC	CASSLLVGYNEQFF
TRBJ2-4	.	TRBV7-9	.	TGTGCCAGCAGCTCACAGGGAGCCAAAAACATTCAGTACTTC	CASSSQGAKNIQYF
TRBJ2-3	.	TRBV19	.	TGTGCCAGTAGTTTCCTCGGGGTGGATACGCAGTATTTT	CASSFLGVDTQYF
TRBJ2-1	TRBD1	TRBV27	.	TGTGCCAGCAGTCTATGGACAGGGGGCTCAGCGGGCGGCTACAATGAGCAGTTCTTC	CASSLWTGGSAGGYNEQFF
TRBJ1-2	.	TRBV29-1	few	TGCAGCGTTGTTATTCCTCACCGGGGGGTACATGGCTACACCTTC	CSVVIPHRGVHGYTF
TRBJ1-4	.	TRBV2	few	TGTGCCAGCACCCATTCAGGGGCAACTAATGAAAAACTGTTTTTT	CASTHSGATNEKLFF
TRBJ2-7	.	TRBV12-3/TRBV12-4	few	TGTGCCAGCAGTTTTAAGCGGAGGGGATACTGGGTCTACGAGCAGTACTTC	CASSFKRRGYWVYEQYF
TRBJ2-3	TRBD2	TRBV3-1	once	TGTGCCAGCAGCGAAGGGACTATCGGCACAGATACGCAGTATTTT	CASSEGTIGTDTQYF
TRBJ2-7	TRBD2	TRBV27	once	TGTGCCAGCAGTTTGGCTAGCGGGAGTTGGGAGCAGTACTTC	CASSLASGSWEQYF
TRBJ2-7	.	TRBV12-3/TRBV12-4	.	TGTGCCAGCGAAGTCCGGGACGGGGCCTACGAGCAGTACTTC	CASEVRDGAYEQYF
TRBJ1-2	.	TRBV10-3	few	TGTGCCATCAGTGAGTCCCCCGACAGGGGCTACACCTTC	CAISESPDRGYTF
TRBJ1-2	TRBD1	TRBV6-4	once	TGTGCCAGCAGTGGAGGGACAGACTATGGCTACACCTTC	CASSGGTDYGYTF
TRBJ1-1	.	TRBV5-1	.	TGCGCCAGCAGCTTGGTACAGCACACTGAAGCTTTCTTT	CASSLVQHTEAFF
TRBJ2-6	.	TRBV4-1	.	TGCGCCAGCAGCCAACAGGGTCTGGGGGCCAACGCCCTGACTTTC	CASSQQGLGANALTF
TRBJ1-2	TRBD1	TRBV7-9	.	TGTGCCAGCAGCACCGACAGGGGAAATGGTTACACCTTC	CASSTDRGNGYTF
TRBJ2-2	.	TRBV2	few	TGTGCCAGCAGTGAAGAGCGGTCCACCGGGGAGCTGTTTTTT	CASSEERSTGELFF
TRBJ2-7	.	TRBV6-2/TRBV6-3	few	TGTGCCAGCGGGACCCGGGACCGCACCTCCTACGAGCAGTACTTC	CASGTRDRTSYEQYF
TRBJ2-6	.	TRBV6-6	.	TGTGCCAGCATCCGTAGCTCTGGGGCCAACGTCCTGACTTTC	CASIRSSGANVLTF
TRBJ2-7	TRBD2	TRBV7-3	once	TGTGCCAGCAGCTTAACTTTTAGCGGGGTTGACGAGCAGTACTTC	CASSLTFSGVDEQYF
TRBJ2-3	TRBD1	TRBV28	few	TGTGCCAGCAGTGCCCCCGGGACAGACTTAACCACAGATACGCAGTATTTT	CASSAPGTDLTTDTQYF
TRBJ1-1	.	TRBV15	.	TGTGCCACCAGCAGCGGGACGTACCTAAATTTT	CATSSGTYLNF
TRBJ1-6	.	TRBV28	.	TGTGCCAGCAGTTTCGAGTACTCCTATAATTCACCCCTCCACTTT	CASSFEYSYNSPLHF
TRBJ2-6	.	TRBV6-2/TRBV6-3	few	TGTGCCAGCAGTTACGGGACATCTGGGGCCAACGTCCTGACTTTC	CASSYGTSGANVLTF
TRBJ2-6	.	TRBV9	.	TGTGCCAGCAGCCCTCGGACGGCTGGGGCCAACGTCCTGACTTTC	CASSPRTAGANVLTF
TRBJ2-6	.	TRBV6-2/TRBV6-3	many	TGTGCCAGCAGTTCCGACAGCTCTGGGGCCAACGTCCTGACTTTC	CASSSDSSGANVLTF
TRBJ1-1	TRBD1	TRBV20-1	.	TGCAGTGCTACGACCCGGACAGGGAGGGTCACTGAAGCTTTCTTT	CSATTRTGRVTEAFF
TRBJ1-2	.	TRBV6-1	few	TGTGCCAGCAGTGATAGGCGTTCTAACTATGGCTACACCTTC	CASSDRRSNYGYTF
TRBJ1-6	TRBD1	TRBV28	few	TGTGCCAGCAGCCTCGGAGCCTTCGACAGGGGGTATAATTCACCCCTCCACTTT	CASSLGAFDRGYNSPLHF
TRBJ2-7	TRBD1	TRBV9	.	TGTGCCAGCAGCGTCGGGGACAGGAACTACGAGCAGTACTTC	CASSVGDRNYEQYF
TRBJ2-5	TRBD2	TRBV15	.	TGTGCCACCAGCAGCGAGCGGGCTAGCGGCCAAGAGACCCAGTACTTC	CATSSERASGQETQYF
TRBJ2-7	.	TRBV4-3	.	TGCGCCAGCAGCCAAGATTGGACTACAAACTACGAGCAGTACTTC	CASSQDWTTNYEQYF
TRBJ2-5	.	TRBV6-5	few	TGTGCCAGCAGTTACTTTGGGGGGACTGAACAAGAGACCCAGTACTTC	CASSYFGGTEQETQYF
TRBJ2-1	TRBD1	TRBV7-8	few	TGTGCCAGCAGGCAAAACGACAGGGCCAACAATGAGCAGTTCTTC	CASRQNDRANNEQFF
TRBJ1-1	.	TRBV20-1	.	TGCAGTGCTAGGGCTGACATGTCGAACACTGAAGCTTTCTTT	CSARADMSNTEAFF
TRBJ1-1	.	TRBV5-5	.	TGTGCCAGCAGCTGGGGATTGAACACTGAAGCTTTCTTT	CASSWGLNTEAFF
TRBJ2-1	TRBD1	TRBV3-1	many	TGTGCCAGCAGCTCGGACAGGGGACCCTACAATGAGCAGTTCTTC	CASSSDRGPYNEQFF
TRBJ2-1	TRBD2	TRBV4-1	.	TGCGCCAGCAGCCAAGTCTTTGGGGGGGACTACCAGTTCTTC	CASSQVFGGDYQFF
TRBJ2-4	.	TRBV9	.	TGTGCCAGCAGCCCTCAGATTGCCGACTTTCGAGGCAAAAACATTCAGTACTTC	CASSPQIADFRGKNIQYF
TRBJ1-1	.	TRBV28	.	TGTGCCAGCGTTAAAATGGACGGGATGAACACTGAAGCTTTCTTT	CASVKMDGMNTEAFF
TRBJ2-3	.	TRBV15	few	TGTGCCACCAGCAGAGAGGGGGCAGATACGCAGTATTTT	CATSREGADTQYF
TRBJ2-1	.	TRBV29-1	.	TGCAGCGTTGAAACTTCGGGGAATGAGCAGTTCTTC	CSVETSGNEQFF
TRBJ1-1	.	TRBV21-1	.	TGTGCCAGCAGCAAAGGGGTAGAGGGACGGAACACTGAAGCTTTCTTT	CASSKGVEGRNTEAFF
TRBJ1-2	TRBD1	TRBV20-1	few	TGCAGTGCTAGCGACAGGGGGCTGAGTGGCTACACCTTC	CSASDRGLSGYTF
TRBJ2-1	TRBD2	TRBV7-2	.	TGTGCCAGCAGCTTATCTAGCGGGAGTCAAAATGAGCAGTTCTTC	CASSLSSGSQNEQFF
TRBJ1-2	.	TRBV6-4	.	TGTGCCAGCAGCTCCAACCCGGACAGCCCTAAGGATGGCTACACCTTC	CASSSNPDSPKDGYTF
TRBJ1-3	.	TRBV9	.	TGTGCCAGCAGCGTAACGGCAGGGTACGGAAACACCATATATTTT	CASSVTAGYGNTIYF
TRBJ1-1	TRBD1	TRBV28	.	TGTGCCAGCAGTTCCCCGGACAGGTTGAACACTGAAGCTTTCTTT	CASSSPDRLNTEAFF